This is a list of T cell receptor beta chains from one sample in a study of regulatory T cells in long-lasting Graves disease. TCRdb re-called the multiplex PCR reads through MiXCR, storing one row per CDR3 protein. The data show under 500,000 distinct CDR3 sequences, less than 25% seen once. The sample here was peripheral blood mononuclear cells (PBMCs), taken when the disease was refractory, from a patient treated with antithyroid drugs. Receptors were obtained from a female donor with Graves disease. CDR3s include the opening cysteine and the closing phenylalanine or tryptophan. A D gene is named only where the DNA matches it firmly. Size is omitted from some rows. Given values are once, few, many or a class for expanded clones.

j_call	d_call	clone_size	v_call	cdr3_aa	cdr3_nt
TRBJ2-1	NA	NA	TRBV6-2/TRBV6-3	CASSLPATGIVNEQFF	TGTGCCAGCAGTTTACCAGCGACAGGTATCGTCAATGAGCAGTTCTTC
TRBJ1-1	NA	NA	TRBV5-1	CASKIRVGDTEAFF	TGCGCCAGCAAGATCAGGGTCGGGGACACTGAAGCTTTCTTT
TRBJ1-1	NA	NA	TRBV29-1	CSVDVNTEAFF	TGCAGCGTTGACGTTAACACTGAAGCTTTCTTT
TRBJ2-7	TRBD2	many	TRBV20-1	CSARRLARYEQYF	TGCAGTGCTAGAAGACTAGCAAGGTACGAGCAGTACTTC
TRBJ1-1	NA	many	TRBV27	CASSLILGWEAFF	TGTGCCAGCAGTTTAATTCTAGGATGGGAAGCTTTCTTT
TRBJ2-5	TRBD2	few	TRBV27	CASSVGGTSGRETQYF	TGTGCCAGCAGCGTAGGTGGGACTAGCGGGAGAGAGACCCAGTACTTC
TRBJ2-7	NA	NA	TRBV20-1	CSAGAPGHLYEQYF	TGCAGTGCGGGGGCTCCGGGACATCTCTACGAGCAGTACTTC
TRBJ2-7	NA	many	TRBV7-9	CASSLRSGTESYEQYF	TGTGCCAGCAGCCTAAGATCCGGGACGGAATCCTACGAGCAGTACTTC
TRBJ1-4	NA	many	TRBV2	CASSDGGAISNEKLFF	TGTGCCAGCAGTGATGGGGGGGCGATTTCTAATGAAAAACTGTTTTTT
TRBJ2-1	NA	NA	TRBV5-6	CASSLFKISYNEQFF	TGTGCCAGCAGCTTGTTTAAGATCTCCTACAATGAGCAGTTCTTC
TRBJ2-1	TRBD2	NA	TRBV2	CASSAYPSGASYNEQFF	TGTGCCAGCAGTGCCTACCCTAGCGGAGCTTCCTACAATGAGCAGTTCTTC
TRBJ1-4	NA	few	TRBV3-1	CASSQRTPRGEKLFF	TGTGCCAGCAGCCAACGGACCCCAAGGGGCGAAAAACTGTTTTTT
TRBJ1-1	NA	many	TRBV12-3/TRBV12-4	CASSLVTVGTEAFF	TGTGCCAGCAGTTTAGTAACAGTTGGCACTGAAGCTTTCTTT
TRBJ2-1	TRBD2	NA	TRBV30	CAWSSGRAYNEQFF	TGTGCCTGGAGTTCAGGGAGGGCCTACAATGAGCAGTTCTTC
TRBJ1-2	NA	few	TRBV20-1	CSASDGYTF	TGCAGTGCTAGCGATGGCTACACCTTC
TRBJ2-5	TRBD2	many	TRBV5-4	CASSLPSGRQETQYF	TGTGCCAGCAGCTTGCCTAGCGGGAGGCAAGAGACCCAGTACTTC
TRBJ1-2	TRBD1	few	TRBV12-3/TRBV12-4	CASSLGTGGSYGYTF	TGTGCCAGCAGTTTGGGGACAGGGGGCAGCTATGGCTACACCTTC
TRBJ2-7	NA	many	TRBV11-2	CASSLSGQRYEQYF	TGTGCCAGCAGCTTATCTGGACAGAGGTACGAGCAGTACTTC
TRBJ1-1	NA	few	TRBV6-2/TRBV6-3	CASSYSSGKPEAFF	TGTGCCAGCAGTTACTCATCAGGGAAGCCTGAAGCTTTCTTT
TRBJ2-2	TRBD1	few	TRBV28	CASSLFTGGYRTGELFF	TGTGCCAGCAGTTTATTTACAGGGGGGTATCGCACCGGGGAGCTGTTTTTT
TRBJ2-1	TRBD2	few	TRBV28	CASSSRQGLAGMDNEQFF	TGTGCCAGCAGTTCCCGACAAGGACTAGCGGGGATGGACAATGAGCAGTTCTTC
TRBJ1-1	TRBD1	many	TRBV12-3/TRBV12-4	CASSPTGGAFFEAFF	TGTGCCAGCAGTCCGACAGGGGGCGCATTCTTTGAAGCTTTCTTT
TRBJ2-2	TRBD1	few	TRBV28	CASSETGMSGELFF	TGTGCCAGCAGCGAGACAGGGATGTCCGGGGAGCTGTTTTTT
TRBJ1-1	NA	NA	TRBV27	CASGGLENTEASF	TGTGCCAGCGGGGGACTGGAGAACACTGAAGCTTCCTTT
TRBJ2-1	TRBD2	few	TRBV12-3/TRBV12-4	CASIPSGRLGNEQFF	TGTGCCAGCATTCCTAGCGGGAGGTTGGGTAATGAGCAGTTCTTC
TRBJ1-3	NA	NA	TRBV7-9	CASSLDRSGNTIYF	TGTGCCAGCAGCCTGGATAGATCTGGAAACACCATATATTTT
TRBJ2-2	NA	NA	TRBV12-3/TRBV12-4	CASTDVASGELFF	TGTGCCAGCACGGACGTCGCCTCCGGGGAGCTGTTTTTT
TRBJ2-2	TRBD2	NA	TRBV6-1	CASRGTRGTGELFF	TGTGCCAGTAGGGGGACTAGAGGCACCGGGGAGCTGTTTTTT
TRBJ1-1	NA	many	TRBV2	CASSDRGRYEAFF	TGTGCCAGCAGTGACAGGGGAAGGTATGAAGCTTTCTTT
TRBJ1-1	NA	NA	TRBV3-1	CASSQDRLHTEAFF	TGTGCCAGCAGCCAAGATCGGCTTCACACTGAAGCTTTCTTT
TRBJ2-5	TRBD2	few	TRBV6-5	CASSYILGGREETQYF	TGTGCCAGCAGTTACATATTGGGCGGGAGAGAAGAGACCCAGTACTTC
TRBJ2-7	NA	NA	TRBV6-1	CASSPTQRLSYEQYF	TGTGCCAGCAGCCCTACTCAGCGTCTCTCCTACGAGCAGTACTTC
TRBJ1-1	NA	many	TRBV7-2	CASSYRALPTEAFF	TGTGCCAGCAGCTACCGGGCCCTGCCCACTGAAGCTTTCTTT
TRBJ2-7	NA	many	TRBV6-2/TRBV6-3	CASSYDRTGEQYF	TGTGCCAGCAGTTACGACAGAACGGGGGAGCAGTACTTC
TRBJ2-5	TRBD2	many	TRBV28	CASSRTSGSWETQYF	TGTGCCAGCAGTAGGACTAGCGGGAGTTGGGAGACCCAGTACTTC
TRBJ2-7	NA	many	TRBV6-1	CASSPFVAVGNYEQYF	TGTGCCAGCAGCCCCTTCGTAGCCGTCGGAAACTACGAGCAGTACTTC
TRBJ2-7	TRBD1	many	TRBV7-3	CASSRGQGTEQYF	TGTGCCAGCAGCCGCGGACAGGGCACCGAGCAGTACTTC
TRBJ1-1	NA	NA	TRBV4-2	CASSQAGDTEAFF	TGTGCCAGCAGCCAAGCGGGGGACACTGAAGCTTTCTTT
TRBJ2-2	NA	NA	TRBV5-1	CASRATAVVGGELFF	TGCGCCAGCAGAGCGACGGCGGTGGTAGGCGGGGAGCTGTTTTTT
TRBJ2-5	TRBD2	few	TRBV7-9	CASSLVLAGEKETQYF	TGTGCCAGCAGCTTAGTACTAGCGGGAGAGAAGGAGACCCAGTACTTC
TRBJ2-7	TRBD2	few	TRBV4-1	CASSREREYYEQYF	TGCGCCAGCAGCCGTGAGCGGGAGTACTACGAGCAGTACTTC